One and the same sample provided the 23 T cell receptor beta chains below, sequenced in a study of shared clonotypes between healthy human individuals. Repertoires were generated with immunoSEQ multiplex PCR, while TCRdb's copy carries only in-frame clones and drops some. The sample carries under 600,000 clones, 75% to 80% recorded once. Sequenced: PBMCs. These receptors were obtained from a woman aged 40 to 49 in good health. Some clones in this sample may be carry-over from other donors' samples.

This clone was recorded a few times. The rearrangement uses TRBV19 and TRBJ2-1, with 7 bases that match TRBD2. CDR1 is LNHDA, CDR2 SQIVND, per germline (reference sequence). This CDR3 region has 14 residues. CDR3 in amino acids: CASTSGRDHNEQFF. The CDR3, as DNA: TGTGCTAGCACGTCGGGGAGGGATCACAATGAGCAGTTCTTC.

J is TRBJ1-5 and V is TRBV19; possibly TRBD1 for D (5 bases). Germline CDR1 LNHDA, CDR2 SQIVND (reference sequence). The V end was cut by 0 bases, the J end by 4 bases, with 10 bases between. The CDR3 has 15 residues. Here the CDR3 DNA reads TGTGCCAGTAGTATAGACGGGGGGATAAATCAGCCCCAGCATTTT. Its translation: CASSIDGGINQPQHF.

In this sample, this clone turned up a few times. This chain joins TRBV18 and TRBJ1-1; TRBD1 is a possible D gene (5 bases). Deletions cut 4 bases from V and 5 bases from J, with 11 bases between. CDR3 length: 13 amino acids. Germline values: CDR1 KGHSH, CDR2 LQKENI. CDR3 sequence reads: CASSQGGETEAFF. DNA for the CDR3: TGTGCCAGCTCACAGGGAGGGGAAACTGAAGCTTTCTTT. Variable domain in full (rest from reference TRBV18 and TRBJ1-1): NAGVMQNPRHLVRRRGQEARLRCSPMKGHSHVYWYRQLPEEGLKFMVYLQKENIIDESGMPKERFSAEFPKEGPSILRIQQVVRGDSAAYFCASSQGGETEAFFGQGTRLTVV.

This clone turned up a few times. J is TRBJ1-5 and V is TRBV2; no clear D. The V end was cut by 4 bases, the J end by 3 bases, with 7 bases between. Per the germline V gene, CDR1 is SNHLY and CDR2 is FYNNEI. CDR3 length equals 13 residues. The CDR3 loop reads CASSVGYNQPQHF. The CDR3 coding sequence is TGTGCCAGCAGTGTGGGCTACAATCAGCCCCAGCATTTT. Full variable domain (remainder filled in from reference TRBV2 and TRBJ1-5): EPEVTQTPSHQVTQMGQEVILRCVPISNHLYFYWYRQILGQKVEFLVSFYNNEISEKSEIFDDQFSVERPDGSNFTLKIRSTKLEDSAMYFCASSVGYNQPQHFGDGTRLSIL.

The chain combines TRBV7-2 with TRBJ1-4; no reliable D call. This CDR3 has 16 amino acids. V was cut by 5 bases and J by 5 bases, with 18 bases left in between. The germline gives CDR1 SGHTA, CDR2 FQGNSA. Here the CDR3 DNA reads TGTGCCAGCAGCCCGTGGGAGGCGTCCGAAAATGAAAAACTGTTTTTT. It codes for CASSPWEASENEKLFF.

Only a few counts were recorded for this clone. V gene TRBV5-1 combines with J gene TRBJ2-1, with 8 bases matching TRBD2. The CDR3 is 15 residues long. The germline CDR1 and CDR2 sequences are SGHRS and YFSETQ. V was clipped by 2 bases and J by 3 bases; unmatched bases: 4. The CDR3 nucleotides read TGCGCCAGCAGCTTAGCGGGAGATAACTACAATGAGCAGTTCTTC. Amino acids: CASSLAGDNYNEQFF.

V usage is TRBV7-9 and J usage is TRBJ1-2; TRBD1 agrees at 12 bases. CDR1 is SEHNR, CDR2 FQNEAQ, per germline (reference sequence). This CDR3 contains 18 residues. V trimming: 0 bases; J trimming: 4 bases; junction bases outside the gene matches: 9. The CDR3 here is CASSLAPGQGALGYGYTF. The CDR3 DNA reads TGTGCCAGCAGCTTAGCCCCGGGACAGGGGGCGCTTGGCTATGGCTACACCTTC.

The rearrangement uses TRBV6-5 and TRBJ2-5; a possible D gene is TRBD1 (5 bases). Germline values: CDR1 MNHEY, CDR2 SVGAGI. The V end was cut by 6 bases, the J end by 1 base, with 12 bases between. The CDR3 spans 14 residues. The CDR3 protein is CASSRDRTQETQYF. CDR3 coding DNA: TGTGCCAGCAGCCGAGACAGAACCCAAGAGACCCAGTACTTC.

The chain couples TRBV18 to TRBJ1-5, with 7 bases aligning to TRBD1. Germline CDR1 and CDR2: KGHSH and LQKENI. J lost 4 bases, V lost 5 bases, and 11 bases had no gene match. The CDR3 is 16 amino acids. The CDR3: CASSLDRELLNQPQHF. The CDR3 bases are TGTGCCAGCTCATTAGACAGGGAGCTCCTAAATCAGCCCCAGCATTTT.

CDR3: CASSGGTGGPNQPQHF. The CDR3 nucleotides read TGCGCCAGCAGCGGTGGAACGGGGGGTCCCAATCAGCCCCAGCATTTT. This chain connects TRBV5-1 to TRBJ1-5; TRBD1 is a possible D gene (5 bases). This CDR3 contains 16 residues. Germline CDR1 is SGHRS and CDR2 is YFSETQ. V dropped 4 bases and J dropped 3 bases, with 17 bases sitting between them. The full variable domain, completed using reference TRBV5-1 and TRBJ1-5, is KAGVTQTPRYLIKTRGQQVTLSCSPISGHRSVSWYQQTPGQGLQFLFEYFSETQRNKGNFPGRFSGRQFSNSRSEMNVSTLELGDSALYLCASSGGTGGPNQPQHFGDGTRLSIL.

The gene calls are TRBV11-2 and TRBJ1-4, with D uncertain. The V end was cut by 1 base, the J end by 4 bases, with 7 bases between. Looked up from germline, CDR1 is SGHAT and CDR2 is FQNNGV. CDR3 size: 14 residues. CDR3 residues: CASSLGRVNEKLFF. CDR3 coding DNA: TGTGCCAGCAGCTTAGGAAGGGTTAATGAAAAACTGTTTTTT.

V usage is TRBV6-1 and J usage is TRBJ1-1; D is unresolved. V lost 7 bases, J lost 0 bases, and 9 bases lay in between. Per germline, CDR1 MNHNS and CDR2 SASEGT. This CDR3 contains 13 residues. DNA of the CDR3: TGTGCCAGCACGACACAGATGAACACTGAAGCTTTCTTT. This translates into CASTTQMNTEAFF.

A few counts support this clone. The CDR3 bases are TGTGCCAGCAGGGGCAGGGTAAATGGAAACACCATATATTTT. It is translated as CASRGRVNGNTIYF. The chain has TRBV6-5 and TRBJ1-3, with D possibly matching TRBD1 (5 bases). CDR1 is MNHEY and CDR2 is SVGAGI in the germline V gene. The CDR3 length is 14 residues. Trimming removed 6 bases from V and 3 bases from J, with 12 bases in between.

The chain combines TRBV21-1 with TRBJ1-4; TRBD1 is the table's D call and was not checked against the DNA. TRBV21-1 is shown as a pseudogene. The length of the CDR3 is 15 residues. The CDR3 nucleotides read TGTGCCAGCATAAACCGCGGGACAGAAAGAGAAAAACTGTTTTTT. It yields the protein CASINRGTEREKLFF.

The chain carries TRBV21-1 and TRBJ2-5; the table assigns TRBD2, which was not confirmed against the DNA. TRBV21-1 has pseudogene status. This CDR3 has 12 residues. The chain's CDR3 is CASNHPVETQYF. The CDR3 bases are TGTGCCAGCAACCACCCGGTAGAGACCCAGTACTTC.

CDR3 sequence (DNA): TGTGCCAGCACCGCGACCCACCATCCGGGCTACACCTTC. Translation: CASTATHHPGYTF. The V gene is TRBV28, the J gene TRBJ1-2, with no clear D. Per the germline V gene, CDR1 is MDHEN and CDR2 is SYDVKM. V gave up 7 bases and J gave up 8 bases, with 17 bases separating them. CDR3 length equals 13 residues.

This clone was observed a few times. The genes are TRBV2 and TRBJ1-1; D gene unclear. The CDR3 runs to 11 residues. The V end was cut by 6 bases, the J end by 1 base, with 3 bases between. From germline, CDR1 is SNHLY and CDR2 FYNNEI. The CDR3 coding sequence is TGTGCCAGCAGCAGGAACACTGAAGCTTTCTTT. Its protein is CASSRNTEAFF.

This sequence joins TRBV10-1 and TRBJ1-2, with D perhaps matching TRBD1 (5 bases). The CDR3 runs 14 residues. The germline V gene encodes CDR1 WNHNN and CDR2 SYGVQD (reference sequence). V lost 4 bases and J lost 8, with 17 bases in between. The CDR3 region has the DNA TGCGCCAGCAGTGGTGGGACGGCCCCAGACGGCTACACCTTC. Its protein is CASSGGTAPDGYTF.

This chain links TRBV7-3 with TRBJ1-1; D call uncertain. This CDR3 is built from 16 residues. Germline assignment: CDR1 SGHTA and CDR2 FQGTGA. Trimming left V 5 bases short and J 5 bases short, with 21 bases between. CDR3 residues: CASSPGPEGAFTEAFF. CDR3 bases: TGTGCCAGCAGCCCCGGCCCTGAGGGAGCTTTTACTGAAGCTTTCTTT.

V gene TRBV4-2 combines with J gene TRBJ2-6; D is uncertain. Germline CDR1 reads LGHNA; CDR2 reads YNFKEQ. The CDR3 sequence is 17 residues long. Trimming took off 4 bases at V and 0 bases at J, with 13 bases between the two ends. The CDR3 protein is CASSLGETSSGANVLTF. DNA for the CDR3: TGTGCCAGCAGCCTCGGCGAGACGAGCTCTGGGGCCAACGTCCTGACTTTC.

J is TRBJ2-2 and V is TRBV5-1, with TRBD2 as a possible D gene (6 bases). This CDR3 has 15 amino acids. Germline CDR1 and CDR2: SGHRS and YFSETQ. Between the trimmed V and J ends, which lost 3 bases and 1 base, there was a span of 10 bases. The CDR3 DNA is TGCGCCAGCAGCTCGCGGGACGGGAACACCGGGGAGCTGTTTTTT. Translating gives CASSSRDGNTGELFF.

The chain has TRBV6-6 and TRBJ1-2; D perhaps matches TRBD1 (6 bases). The V and J ends lost 6 bases and 7 bases respectively, with 15 bases between them. The germline gives CDR1 MNHNY, CDR2 SVGAGI (reference sequence). The CDR3 runs 13 residues. The CDR3 region is CASRPQGTGGYTF. DNA of the CDR3: TGTGCCAGCAGGCCACAGGGAACCGGTGGCTACACCTTC.

This clone showed up just once. CDR3 loop: CASSQDRTSGRYEQFF. The CDR3 coding sequence is TGCGCCAGCAGCCAAGATCGGACTAGCGGGAGATATGAGCAGTTCTTC. The gene calls are TRBV4-1 and TRBJ2-1; 13 positions agree with TRBD2. Trimming removed 0 bases from V and 8 bases from J; junction bases left unmatched: 4. CDR3 length equals 16 residues. Germline CDR1 is MGHRA and CDR2 is YSYEKL.